The present TCR beta chain was sequenced within a study of cytomegalovirus exposure and HLA in healthy donors (dated by TCRdb to 2015 to 2018). The study in broad terms: According to a later analysis, one platform produced both the 120 validation repertoires and the 720 or so repertoires of the first cohort. The study was designed to test whether signatures of past pathogen exposure could be identified by cataloging public T cell receptors. A separate validation cohort of about 110 different subjects was used in addition to the roughly 670-subject first cohort. The study combined high-throughput TCR immunosequencing, statistical association of individual TCRs with disease status, and machine learning to predict cytomegalovirus infection status.

The CDR3 runs 17 residues from the cysteine to the phenylalanine. The only DNA kept is the CDR3, 51 bases in frame from the first base. From V the trimming removes 3 bases and from J it removes 8 bases, while the gene matches leave 15 bases of the junction unaccounted for. CDR1 and CDR2 (SGHTA, FQGNSA) derive from the germline V gene. Libraries were made using the immunoSEQ multiplex PCR assay. The study's processing was this. A statistical classification framework was built to diagnose cytomegalovirus status from the catalog of TCR beta chain sequences. Imported from immuneACCESS, the table was reduced by TCRdb to in-frame sequences with V and J called. These copies leave out some clones; in studies compared against another copy, an unresolved V gene accounts for under half, and the cause of the remainder is not known. Clone size and V and J calls were adopted from that table, with D and trimming inferred from the DNA. Recorded for this sample are tens of thousands of clones; approximately 93% of them occurred a single time. Less than 4% of the sample goes to the ten largest clones.

The donors were included in the validation cohort of approximately 120 subjects, a group kept apart from the roughly 700-subject first cohort. Regarding this clone: Its specific antigen is unknown. Per-base qualities were not stored, and no clone one base away is much larger.

Study-wide findings and limitations: According to the authors, the approach could potentially be generalized to other disease states and immunological phenotypes. The classifier was reported to diagnose cytomegalovirus status with high specificity and sensitivity in both the original and validation cohorts. Three of the identified cytomegalovirus-associated TCR beta chains were confirmed in vitro to be specific for cytomegalovirus antigens. All 110 or so repertoires were used to score co-occurrence in the validation cohort in a later analysis, because that analysis had no HLA typing for the cohort. A later analysis found that TCRs clustered in the first cohort also tended to co-occur in the roughly 110 validation repertoires, with roughly 95% of cluster scores above 0. While some public TCRs were present in many individuals, most TCR sequences turned up only very rarely across donors. A total of roughly 160 TCR beta chains were listed by the study as associated with cytomegalovirus.

The rearranged chain carries TRBV7-2 and TRBJ2-3, with TRBD1 matching 9 junction bases. The sample was PBMCs. The clonotype originates from a woman aged 25-40 years in good health and CMV-seronegative. The CDR3 corresponds to CASSFGGGQGSRGTQYF. The nucleotides are TGTGCCAGCAGCTTTGGTGGGGGACAGGGCTCTCGTGGTACGCAGTATTTT.